The 25 T cell receptor beta chains listed next were all sequenced from one sample in a study of OX40 agonist ivuxolimab in advanced cancers. The library relied on the immunoSEQ multiplex PCR assay. TCRdb obtained this table from immuneACCESS and retained in-frame rearrangements with V and J assigned. These tables miss some clones; where compared with another copy, unresolved V genes account for less than half of the shortfall, and the remainder is unexplained. Here the sample has tens of thousands of clones; 85% to 90% occur a single time. Jointly, the top ten make up over 1.5% of the sample. This specimen consisted of CD4+ or CD8+ T cells sorted from blood, obtained in a trial of the OX40 agonist ivuxolimab. These receptors were taken from an adult with an advanced solid tumor such as melanoma, head and neck, liver or kidney cancer.

The V call is TRBV6-5, the J call TRBJ1-2; possibly TRBD1 for D (5 bases). V was clipped by 7 bases and J by 0 bases, with 9 bases between them. The germline V gene encodes CDR1 MNHEY and CDR2 SVGAGI. The length of the CDR3 is 13 residues. CDR3 sequence reads: CASTAGSNYGYTF. CDR3 DNA sequence: TGTGCCAGCACCGCAGGGTCTAACTATGGCTACACCTTC.

The chain couples TRBV6-4 to TRBJ1-1; D is ambiguous. Germline values: CDR1 MRHNA, CDR2 SNTAGT. Trimming left V 4 bases short and J 0 bases short, with 6 bases between. CDR3 length: 13 residues. CDR3 region: CASSAMVNTEAFF. CDR3 DNA sequence: TGTGCCAGCAGTGCCATGGTGAACACTGAAGCTTTCTTT.

CDR3 protein: CASSSSQGEDNQPQHF. The CDR3 region has the DNA TGTGCCAGCAGCTCCTCACAGGGGGAGGACAACCAGCCCCAGCATTTT. The V gene is TRBV4-2, the J gene TRBJ1-5; 8 nucleotides match TRBD1. The junction had 13 bases not matched to a gene; V was cut back by 5 bases and J by 7 bases. Germline CDR1 and CDR2: LGHNA and YNFKEQ. This CDR3 has 16 amino acids.

V is TRBV28 and J is TRBJ2-7; 9 nucleotides line up with TRBD2. This CDR3 has 15 amino acids. Germline V gene lookup returns CDR1 MDHEN and CDR2 SYDVKM. V lost 7 bases and J lost 3; bases outside the gene matches: 10. The CDR3 protein is CASIPTSGRLYEQYF. Written as DNA, the CDR3 is TGTGCCAGCATCCCGACTAGCGGACGCCTCTACGAGCAGTACTTC.

The rearrangement links TRBV7-6 to TRBJ2-5; no reliable D call. The CDR3 runs 14 residues. V lost 2 bases and J lost 4, with 11 bases in between. Germline CDR1 SGHVS, CDR2 FNYEAQ. CDR3 in amino acids: CASSLFREGETQYF. The CDR3, as DNA: TGTGCCAGCAGCTTATTCCGAGAAGGAGAGACCCAGTACTTC.

The J gene is TRBJ2-1, the V gene TRBV5-1, with TRBD2 matching over 10 bases. The CDR3 has 14 residues. V shed 6 bases, J shed 7 bases, and the junction held 7 bases outside the gene matches. Germline assignment: CDR1 SGHRS and CDR2 YFSETQ. CDR3 bases: TGCGCCAGCAAGGTCTCTAGCGGGAGAAATGAGCAGTTCTTC. Translating gives CASKVSSGRNEQFF.

This clone was observed a single time. Additional DNA sequences in this sample encode the identical CDR3. The chain employs TRBV28 and TRBJ2-3, with TRBD2 identical over 9 bases. V lost 6 bases and J lost 9; bases outside the gene matches: 13. Germline loops: CDR1 MDHEN, CDR2 SYDVKM. The CDR3 consists of 15 residues. CDR3 amino acids: CASSPQGSGGGTQYF. The CDR3 DNA follows: TGTGCCAGCAGCCCTCAGGGTAGCGGGGGTGGGACGCAGTATTTT.

As for this clone: Other DNA sequences of this sample code for an identical CDR3. The J gene is TRBJ2-7, the V gene TRBV18; TRBD1 is a possible D gene (6 bases). Germline CDR1 KGHSH, CDR2 LQKENI. The CDR3 covers 13 residues. V was shortened by 4 bases and J by 1 base, with 8 bases between the two germline ends. The CDR3 DNA is TGTGCCAGCTCACTCGGACAGTCCTACGAGCAGTACTTC. This sequence encodes CASSLGQSYEQYF. The full variable domain, rest sourced from reference TRBV18 and TRBJ2-7, is NAGVMQNPRHLVRRRGQEARLRCSPMKGHSHVYWYRQLPEEGLKFMVYLQKENIIDESGMPKERFSAEFPKEGPSILRIQQVVRGDSAAYFCASSLGQSYEQYFGPGTRLTVT.

The chain employs TRBV18 and TRBJ2-2; D perhaps matches TRBD1 (5 bases). The CDR3 has 16 amino acids. CDR1 is KGHSH, CDR2 LQKENI, per germline. The V end was cut by 5 bases, the J end by 0 bases, with 13 bases between. The CDR3 spells CASSSRVGPNTGELFF. In DNA form, the CDR3 reads TGTGCCAGCTCATCCAGGGTAGGGCCGAACACCGGGGAGCTGTTTTTT.

This clone was seen more than once but under ten times. This chain uses TRBV15 with TRBJ2-5, with 9 bases fitting TRBD1. V lost 5 bases to trimming and J lost 1 base; unmatched junction nucleotides: 5. The CDR3 consists of 15 residues. Germline V gene lookup returns CDR1 LNHNV and CDR2 YYDKDF (reference sequence). Here the CDR3 reads CATSDGQGSQETQYF. CDR3 DNA sequence: TGTGCCACCAGCGATGGACAGGGGTCCCAAGAGACCCAGTACTTC.

The rearrangement links TRBV6-1 to TRBJ1-3; D is unresolved. V lost 4 bases to trimming and J lost 3 bases, with 7 bases between them. The CDR3 consists of 13 residues. Germline V gene sequence: CDR1 MNHNS, CDR2 SASEGT. This chain's CDR3 is CASSGTIGNTIYF. The DNA for the CDR3 is TGTGCCAGCAGTGGCACCATTGGAAACACCATATATTTT.

The chain combines TRBV28 with TRBJ1-2; D is undetermined. The CDR3 is made up of 15 amino acids. Per germline, CDR1 MDHEN and CDR2 SYDVKM. The V end was cut by 1 base, the J end by 4 bases, with 13 bases between. CDR3 in amino acids: CASSLSPHTVYGYTF. CDR3 DNA: TGTGCCAGCAGTTTATCCCCCCACACCGTCTATGGCTACACCTTC.

This sequence joins TRBV10-3 and TRBJ2-1; 9 bases map to TRBD1. CDR1 ENHRY and CDR2 SYGVKD come from the germline V gene. Losses at the gene ends were 2 bases for V and 5 bases for J; bases not matched to a gene: 7. The CDR3 length is 16 residues. In DNA, the CDR3 is TGTGCCATCAGTGAGCCTCCGGGACAGGGTCACAATGAGCAGTTCTTC. Its translation: CAISEPPGQGHNEQFF.

This chain joins TRBV29-1 and TRBJ1-5; 8 bases align to TRBD1. The CDR3 consists of 14 residues. The germline CDR1 and CDR2 sequences are SQVTM and ANQGSEA. The junction had 6 bases not matched to a gene; V was cut back by 5 bases and J by 3 bases. CDR3 in amino acids: CSVQGQGHNQPQHF. In DNA form, the CDR3 reads TGCAGCGTTCAAGGACAGGGTCACAATCAGCCCCAGCATTTT.

This sequence joins TRBV18 and TRBJ2-3; no clear D. Between the trimmed V and J ends, which lost 1 base and 1 base, there was a span of 12 bases. This CDR3 is 16 amino acids long. Germline lookup yields CDR1 KGHSH and CDR2 LQKENI. The chain's CDR3 is CASSPQAYRGTDTQYF. In DNA, the CDR3 is TGTGCCAGCTCACCACAGGCGTACCGGGGCACAGATACGCAGTATTTT.

The CDR3 here is CASSPVGRNQPQHF. The CDR3 DNA follows: TGTGCCAGCTCACCAGTCGGGCGAAATCAGCCCCAGCATTTT. The chain joins TRBV18 to TRBJ1-5; D remains unclear. CDR3 size: 14 residues. CDR1 and CDR2 from the germline V gene are KGHSH and LQKENI. The germline V and J ends were trimmed by 2 bases and 4 bases, with 9 bases remaining between them.

This clone showed up just once. The chain links TRBV6-5 to TRBJ1-2; a weak D match, TRBD1 (6 bases). The CDR3 sequence is 15 residues long. The germline CDR1 and CDR2 sequences are MNHEY and SVGAGI. Trimming shortened V by 5 bases and J by 4 bases, and 17 bases separated the two germline ends. The CDR3 DNA follows: TGTGCCAGCAGTACGGGATCGACAGGATCCTATGGCTACACCTTC. Its translation is CASSTGSTGSYGYTF.

This sequence joins TRBV4-1 and TRBJ2-7; 14 bases map to TRBD2. The CDR3 spans 15 residues. Germline CDR1 reads MGHRA; CDR2 reads YSYEKL. The trim removed 4 bases at V and 4 bases at J, leaving 3 bases unmatched. CDR3 residues: CASSRGTSGSYEQYF. CDR3 DNA: TGCGCCAGCAGCCGAGGGACTAGCGGGAGTTACGAGCAGTACTTC.

This clone was counted between two and nine times. The rearrangement links TRBV9 to TRBJ2-3, with D uncertain. The ends were cut back, 5 bases at V and 4 bases at J, with 8 bases in the middle. Germline CDR1 and CDR2: SGDLS and YYNGEE. The CDR3 has 12 amino acids. CDR3 sequence: CASSLVADTQYF. As DNA, the CDR3 is TGTGCCAGCAGTCTTGTAGCAGATACGCAGTATTTT. Together with reference TRBV9 and TRBJ2-3, the CDR3 gives the full variable domain: DSGVTQTPKHLITATGQRVTLRCSPRSGDLSVYWYQQSLDQGLQFLIQYYNGEERAKGNILERFSAQQFPDLHSELNLSSLELGDSALYFCASSLVADTQYFGPGTRLTVL.

The rearrangement joins TRBV5-1 to TRBJ2-3; D possibly uses TRBD1 or TRBD2 (8 bases each). The V end was cut by 3 bases, the J end by 13 bases, with 24 bases between. This CDR3 is built from 15 residues. Germline V CDR1 and CDR2: SGHRS, YFSETQ. CDR3 amino acids: CASSSGGTGQGTEYF. Written as DNA, the CDR3 is TGCGCCAGCAGCTCGGGAGGGACAGGCCAGGGTACAGAGTATTTT.

The V and J genes are TRBV11-3 and TRBJ1-5; D unclear. CDR1 and CDR2 from the germline V gene are SGHNT and YENEEA. Between the trimmed V and J ends, which lost 3 bases and 0 bases, there was a span of 15 bases. This CDR3 has 17 amino acids. CDR3 bases: TGTGCCAGCAGCTTGCAGGTACGGTCGGTTAGCAATCAGCCCCAGCATTTT. Protein product: CASSLQVRSVSNQPQHF.

This sequence joins TRBV6-1 and TRBJ1-2; 10 bases agree with TRBD1. CDR1 is MNHNS, CDR2 SASEGT, per germline. This CDR3 is 15 amino acids long. V was clipped by 6 bases and J by 2 bases; unmatched bases: 6. CDR3 loop: CASRRPGQGNYGYTF. The CDR3 region has the DNA TGTGCCAGCAGACGACCGGGACAGGGGAACTATGGCTACACCTTC.

This sequence joins TRBV5-1 and TRBJ2-2; D unresolved. The CDR3 sequence is 13 residues long. From germline, CDR1 is SGHRS and CDR2 YFSETQ. The V and J ends lost 1 base and 6 bases respectively, with 7 bases between them. In DNA, the CDR3 is TGCGCCAGCAGCTTGACCGACGCCGGGGAGCTGTTTTTT. Translated, it gives CASSLTDAGELFF.

CDR3 DNA: TGTGCCAGCAGTACAACAGGGAGCCATTCACCCCTCCACTTT. This codes for CASSTTGSHSPLHF. This chain joins TRBV6-6 and TRBJ1-6; D may be TRBD1 (6 bases). The V gene's germline CDR1 is MNHNY and CDR2 SVGAGI (reference sequence). Trimming took 5 bases from V and 8 from J, leaving 13 bases between them. The CDR3 spans 14 residues.

CDR3: CASSESWKGTGELFF. The CDR3 coding sequence is TGTGCCAGCAGTGAATCGTGGAAGGGCACCGGGGAGCTGTTTTTT. This chain connects TRBV2 to TRBJ2-2; D gene uncertain. The CDR3 is 15 amino acids. V lost 2 bases and J 4 bases, leaving 11 bases between the germline ends. Germline V CDR1 and CDR2: SNHLY, FYNNEI.